The clone carrying this T cell receptor beta chain has a single count. A junction boundary mismatches the germline segment, possibly from a read error. The data derive from a study of blood T cell repertoires in COVID-19. Overall study context: Sites across the United States, Italy and Spain contributed samples from acute and convalescent COVID-19. Sources were T cells, B-cell-depleted T cells, or PBMCs; the material itself was cDNA or gDNA.

Per the original data handling: Quantification of nucleated cells was approximated via reference gene primer amplification. TCRdb's copy holds only in-frame clones and misses some; the assay was immunoSEQ multiplex PCR. That table is the source of V, J and clone size, and D and trimming were worked out from the DNA. The repertoire holds 180,000 or so clones, just over 85% seen once, with about 8.2% in the top ten. The CDR3 is 10 amino acids. The TCR comes from a man in his fifties or sixties with acute or convalescent COVID-19. The genes are TRBV12-3 or TRBV12-4 and TRBJ1-1; D may be TRBD1 (6 bases). Input material: peripheral blood. The DNA for the CDR3 is TGTGCCAGCAGTTTGGGGACATCGTCCTTT. Translation gives CASSLGTSSF.